The clone carrying this T cell receptor beta chain was counted between two and nine times. Its specificity is not known. Trimming removed 0 bases from V and 4 bases from J; junction bases left unmatched: 0. The CDR3 is 15 residues long. CDR1 SGHTA and CDR2 FQGNSA come from the germline V gene. The data are from a study of shared clonotypes between healthy human individuals. Assay used: immunoSEQ multiplex PCR; TCRdb lists only in-frame clones, some missing. The sample records roughly 640,000 clones, over 65% being singletons. Overall study results and limits: Naive subsets, compared against memory subsets, generally had larger estimated richness values.

The sequence was collected from a woman under 40 in good health. The chain employs TRBV7-2 and TRBJ2-3; 11 bases are shared with TRBD2. The material sequenced was memory CD4+ T cells sorted from blood. This sample's subset: CD45RA-negative fraction. CDR3 in amino acids: CASSLASGRADTQYF. The DNA of the CDR3 is TGTGCCAGCAGCTTAGCTAGCGGGAGGGCAGATACGCAGTATTTT.